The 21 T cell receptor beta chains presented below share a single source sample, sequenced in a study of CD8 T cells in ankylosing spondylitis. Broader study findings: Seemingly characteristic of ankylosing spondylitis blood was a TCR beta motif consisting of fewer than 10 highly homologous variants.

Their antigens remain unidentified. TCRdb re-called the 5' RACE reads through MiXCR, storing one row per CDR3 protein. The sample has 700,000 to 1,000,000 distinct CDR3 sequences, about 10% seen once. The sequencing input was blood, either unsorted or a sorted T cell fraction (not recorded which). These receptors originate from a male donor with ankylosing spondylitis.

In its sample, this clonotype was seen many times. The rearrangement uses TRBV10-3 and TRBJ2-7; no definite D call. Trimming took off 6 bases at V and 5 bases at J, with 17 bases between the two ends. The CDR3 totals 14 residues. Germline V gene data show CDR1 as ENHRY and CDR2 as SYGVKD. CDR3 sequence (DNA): TGTGCCATCAGGCCAGGCAGGAGTATGGACGAGCAGTACTTC. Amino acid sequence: CAIRPGRSMDEQYF.

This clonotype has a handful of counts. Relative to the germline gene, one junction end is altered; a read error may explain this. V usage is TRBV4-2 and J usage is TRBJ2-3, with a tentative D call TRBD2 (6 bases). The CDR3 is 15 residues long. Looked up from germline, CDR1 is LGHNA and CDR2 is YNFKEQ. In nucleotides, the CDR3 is TGTGCCAGCGGCCAAGGAACAGGAGGGACAGATACGCAGTATTTT. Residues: CASGQGTGGTDTQYF.

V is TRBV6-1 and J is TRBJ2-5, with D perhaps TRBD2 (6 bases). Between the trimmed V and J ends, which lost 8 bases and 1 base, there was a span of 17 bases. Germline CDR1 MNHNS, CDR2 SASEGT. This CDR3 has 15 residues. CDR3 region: CASGPYGTFQETQYF. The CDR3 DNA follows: TGTGCCAGCGGTCCGTACGGGACTTTCCAAGAGACCCAGTACTTC.

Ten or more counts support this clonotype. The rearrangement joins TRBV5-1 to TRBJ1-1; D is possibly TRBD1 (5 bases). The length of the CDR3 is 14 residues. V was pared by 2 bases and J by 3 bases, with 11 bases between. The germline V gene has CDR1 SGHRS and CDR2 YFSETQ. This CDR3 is CASSLEGGDTEAFF. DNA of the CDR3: TGCGCCAGCAGCTTAGAAGGAGGGGACACTGAAGCTTTCTTT.

The CDR3 nucleotides read TGTGCCAGCAGCCCCCACAGGGGACAGCCCCAGCATTTT. The encoded protein is CASSPHRGQPQHF. The rearrangement links TRBV11-2 to TRBJ1-5; 7 bases align to TRBD1. With V trimmed by 5 bases and J by 7 bases, 5 bases remained unmatched. The CDR3 runs 13 residues. Germline values: CDR1 SGHAT, CDR2 FQNNGV.

The CDR3 here is CATSDFTQGKETQYF. In DNA form, the CDR3 reads TGTGCCACCAGTGATTTCACCCAGGGGAAAGAGACCCAGTACTTC. This sequence joins TRBV24-1 and TRBJ2-5; D is perhaps TRBD1 (6 bases). Looked up from germline, CDR1 is KGHDR and CDR2 is SFDVKD. V lost 1 base and J 3 bases, leaving 11 bases between the germline ends. The CDR3 sequence is 15 residues long.

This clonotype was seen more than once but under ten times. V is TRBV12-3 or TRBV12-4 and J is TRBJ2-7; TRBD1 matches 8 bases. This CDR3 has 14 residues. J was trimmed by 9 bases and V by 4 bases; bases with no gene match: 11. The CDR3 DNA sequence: TGTGCCAGCAGTTACCTTGGGCCAGGGGGCGTGCAGTACTTC. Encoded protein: CASSYLGPGGVQYF.

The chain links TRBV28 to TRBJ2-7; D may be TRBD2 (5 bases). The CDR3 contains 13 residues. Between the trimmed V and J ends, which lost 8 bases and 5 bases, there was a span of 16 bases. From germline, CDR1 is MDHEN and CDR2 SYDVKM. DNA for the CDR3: TGTGCCAGCCGCGGGCGCGCATGGGACGAGCAGTACTTC. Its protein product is CASRGRAWDEQYF.

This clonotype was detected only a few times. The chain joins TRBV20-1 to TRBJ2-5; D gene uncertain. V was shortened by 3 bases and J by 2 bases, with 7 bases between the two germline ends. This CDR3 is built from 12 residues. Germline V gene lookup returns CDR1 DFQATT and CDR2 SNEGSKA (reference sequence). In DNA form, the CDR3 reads TGCAGTGCTAGTAGCAGACAAGAGACCCAGTACTTC. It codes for CSASSRQETQYF.

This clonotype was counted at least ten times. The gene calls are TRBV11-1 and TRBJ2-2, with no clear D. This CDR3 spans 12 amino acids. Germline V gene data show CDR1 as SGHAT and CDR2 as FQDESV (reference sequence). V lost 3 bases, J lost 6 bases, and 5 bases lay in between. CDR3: CASSFLPGELFF. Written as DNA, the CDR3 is TGTGCCAGCAGCTTCCTCCCCGGGGAGCTGTTTTTT. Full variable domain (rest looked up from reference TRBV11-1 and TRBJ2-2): EAEVAQSPRYKITEKSQAVAFWCDPISGHATLYWYRQILGQGPELLVQFQDESVVDDSQLPKDRFSAERLKGVDSTLKIQPAELGDSAMYLCASSFLPGELFFGEGSRLTVL.

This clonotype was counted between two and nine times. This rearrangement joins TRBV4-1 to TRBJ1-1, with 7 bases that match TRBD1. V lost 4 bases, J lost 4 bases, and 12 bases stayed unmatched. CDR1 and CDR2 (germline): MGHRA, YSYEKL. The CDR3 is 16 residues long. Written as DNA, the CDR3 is TGCGCCAGCAGCCCGACCCCGACAGGGAGGGCCACTGAAGCTTTCTTT. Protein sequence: CASSPTPTGRATEAFF.

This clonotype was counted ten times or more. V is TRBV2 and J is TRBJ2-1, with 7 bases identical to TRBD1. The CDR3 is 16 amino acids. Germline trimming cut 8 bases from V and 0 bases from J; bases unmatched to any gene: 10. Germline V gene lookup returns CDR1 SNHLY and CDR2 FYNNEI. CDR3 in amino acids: CASRTGVLRSYNEQFF. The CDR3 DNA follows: TGTGCCAGCCGAACAGGGGTCCTTCGCTCCTACAATGAGCAGTTCTTC.

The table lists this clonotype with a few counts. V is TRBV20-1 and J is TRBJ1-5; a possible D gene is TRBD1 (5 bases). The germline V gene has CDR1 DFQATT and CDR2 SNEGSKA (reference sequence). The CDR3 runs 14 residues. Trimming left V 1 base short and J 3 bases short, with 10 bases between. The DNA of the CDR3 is TGCAGTGCTAGAGCCGGGGGGGTCAATCAGCCCCAGCATTTT. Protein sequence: CSARAGGVNQPQHF.

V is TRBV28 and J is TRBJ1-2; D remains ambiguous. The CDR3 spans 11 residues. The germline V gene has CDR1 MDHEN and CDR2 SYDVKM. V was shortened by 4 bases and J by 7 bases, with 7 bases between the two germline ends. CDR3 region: CASSSWSGYTF. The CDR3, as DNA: TGTGCCAGCAGTTCCTGGTCTGGCTACACCTTC.

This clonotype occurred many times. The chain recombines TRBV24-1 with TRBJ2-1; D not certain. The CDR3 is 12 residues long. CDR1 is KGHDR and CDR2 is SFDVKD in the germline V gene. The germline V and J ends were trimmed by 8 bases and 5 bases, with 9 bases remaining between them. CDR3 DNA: TGTGCCACCACCGCCCAAGACAATGAGCAGTTCTTC. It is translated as CATTAQDNEQFF.

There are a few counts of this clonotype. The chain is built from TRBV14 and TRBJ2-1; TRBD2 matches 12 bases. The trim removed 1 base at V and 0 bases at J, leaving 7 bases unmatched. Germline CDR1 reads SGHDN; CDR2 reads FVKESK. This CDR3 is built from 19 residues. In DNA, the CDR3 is TGTGCCAGCAGCCAAGGGACTAGCGGGACTAGCCTCTCCTACAATGAGCAGTTCTTC. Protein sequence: CASSQGTSGTSLSYNEQFF.

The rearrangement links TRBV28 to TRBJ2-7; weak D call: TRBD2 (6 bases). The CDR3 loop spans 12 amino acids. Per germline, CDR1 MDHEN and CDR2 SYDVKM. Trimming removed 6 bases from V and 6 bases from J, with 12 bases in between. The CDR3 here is CASRSSAAEQYF. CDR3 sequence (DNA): TGTGCCAGCAGGTCTAGCGCCGCCGAGCAGTACTTC.

The CDR3 sequence: CASSPPSMLQFF. The CDR3 nucleotides read TGTGCCAGCAGTCCCCCATCGATGCTGCAGTTCTTC. This chain connects TRBV28 to TRBJ2-1; D unresolved. The length of the CDR3 is 12 residues. Germline V gives CDR1 MDHEN, CDR2 SYDVKM. The ends were cut back, 5 bases at V and 12 bases at J, with 14 bases in the middle. Together with reference TRBV28 and TRBJ2-1, the CDR3 gives the full variable domain: DVKVTQSSRYLVKRTGEKVFLECVQDMDHENMFWYRQDPGLGLRLIYFSYDVKMKEKGDIPEGYSVSREKKERFSLILESASTNQTSMYLCASSPPSMLQFFGPGTRLTVL.

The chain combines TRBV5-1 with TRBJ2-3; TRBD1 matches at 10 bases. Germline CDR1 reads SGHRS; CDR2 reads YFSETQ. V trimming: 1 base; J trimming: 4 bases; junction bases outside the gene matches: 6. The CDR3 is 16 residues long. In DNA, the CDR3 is TGCGCCAGCAGCTTGTATCTAGGACAGGGGGCAGATACGCAGTATTTT. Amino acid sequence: CASSLYLGQGADTQYF.

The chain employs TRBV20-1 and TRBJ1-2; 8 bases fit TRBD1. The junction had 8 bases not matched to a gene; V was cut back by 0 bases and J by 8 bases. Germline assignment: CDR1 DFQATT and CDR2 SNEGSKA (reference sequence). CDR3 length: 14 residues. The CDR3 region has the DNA TGCAGTGCTAGAGACGGGACAGGTGGAGAGGGCTACACCTTC. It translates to CSARDGTGGEGYTF.

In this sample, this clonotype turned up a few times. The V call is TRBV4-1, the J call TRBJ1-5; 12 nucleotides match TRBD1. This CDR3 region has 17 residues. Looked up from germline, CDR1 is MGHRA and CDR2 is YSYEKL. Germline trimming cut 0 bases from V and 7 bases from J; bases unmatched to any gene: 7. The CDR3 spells CASSQEGTGGKRQPQHF. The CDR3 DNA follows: TGCGCCAGCAGCCAAGAGGGGACAGGGGGCAAGAGACAGCCCCAGCATTTT.